Presented here are 3 T cell receptor beta chains from one specimen sequenced in a study of cytomegalovirus exposure and HLA in healthy donors. The PCR employed 60 Vbeta primers together with 13 Jbeta primers. Clones were sequenced by immunoSEQ multiplex PCR, and TCRdb holds only the in-frame ones, with some missing. Of about 130,000 clones listed, about 84% are singletons. Material for sequencing was PBMCs. The origin of the receptors is a boy aged 10-17 years in good health and CMV-seronegative.

A few counts support this clone. The chain links TRBV4-3 to TRBJ2-4; no reliable D call. The V gene's germline CDR1 is LGHNA and CDR2 YSLEER. Trimming stripped 0 bases from V and 2 bases from J, with 5 bases between. There are 14 residues in the CDR3. CDR3 sequence reads: CASSQDLSKNIQYF. The DNA for the CDR3 is TGCGCCAGCAGCCAAGATCTTTCCAAAAACATTCAGTACTTC.

The CDR3 sequence is CASSLAGSTDTQYF. The DNA for the CDR3 is TGTGCCAGCAGTTTGGCAGGATCCACAGATACGCAGTATTTT. The genes are TRBV27 and TRBJ2-3, with unresolved D. CDR1 and CDR2 from the germline V gene are MNHEY and SMNVEV (reference sequence). V was clipped by 3 bases and J by 2 bases, with 9 bases between them. This CDR3 spans 14 amino acids.

The count of this clone is one. The chain links TRBV7-8 to TRBJ2-7; TRBD1 aligns across 8 bases. The CDR3 has 17 residues. From germline, CDR1 is SGHVS and CDR2 FQNEAQ. The V gene end was trimmed by 6 bases and the J gene end by 2 bases; junction bases not matched to a gene: 15. The CDR3 reads CASSLQSGTGIPYEQYF. CDR3 nucleotide sequence: TGTGCCAGCAGTCTCCAATCCGGGACAGGCATTCCCTACGAGCAGTACTTC.